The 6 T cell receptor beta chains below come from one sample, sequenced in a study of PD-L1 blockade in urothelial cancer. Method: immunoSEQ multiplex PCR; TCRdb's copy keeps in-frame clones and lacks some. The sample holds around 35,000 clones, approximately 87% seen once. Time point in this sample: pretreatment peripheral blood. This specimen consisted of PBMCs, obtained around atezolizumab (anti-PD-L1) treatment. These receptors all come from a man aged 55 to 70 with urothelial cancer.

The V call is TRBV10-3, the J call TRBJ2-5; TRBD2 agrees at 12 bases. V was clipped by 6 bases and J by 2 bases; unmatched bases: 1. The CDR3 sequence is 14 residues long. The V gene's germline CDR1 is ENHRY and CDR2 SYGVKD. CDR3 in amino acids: CAIRGTSGQETQYF. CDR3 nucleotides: TGTGCCATCAGAGGGACTAGCGGGCAAGAGACCCAGTACTTC.

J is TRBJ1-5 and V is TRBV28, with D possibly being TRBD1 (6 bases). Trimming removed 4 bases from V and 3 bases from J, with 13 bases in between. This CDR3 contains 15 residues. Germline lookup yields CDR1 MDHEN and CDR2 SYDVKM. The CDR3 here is CASSSTGGLNQPQHF. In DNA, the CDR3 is TGTGCCAGCAGTTCCACGGGGGGCCTCAATCAGCCCCAGCATTTT.

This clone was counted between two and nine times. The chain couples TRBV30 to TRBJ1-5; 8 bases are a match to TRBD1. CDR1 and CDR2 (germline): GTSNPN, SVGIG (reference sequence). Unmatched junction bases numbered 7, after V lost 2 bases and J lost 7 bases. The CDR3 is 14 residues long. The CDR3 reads CAWSFGAGGQPQHF. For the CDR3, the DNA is TGTGCCTGGAGTTTTGGGGCAGGGGGCCAGCCCCAGCATTTT.

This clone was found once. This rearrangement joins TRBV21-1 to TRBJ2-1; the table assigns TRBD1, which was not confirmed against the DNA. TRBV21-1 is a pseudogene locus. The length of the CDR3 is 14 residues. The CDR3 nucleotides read TGTGCCAGCACCAGGGGGAGAGAAGGGAATGAGCAGTTCTTC. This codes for CASTRGREGNEQFF.

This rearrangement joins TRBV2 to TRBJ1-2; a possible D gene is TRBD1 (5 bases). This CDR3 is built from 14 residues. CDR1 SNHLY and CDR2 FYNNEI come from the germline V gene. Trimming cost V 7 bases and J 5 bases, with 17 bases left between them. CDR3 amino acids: CASTDGAPAYGYTF. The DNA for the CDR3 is TGTGCCAGCACCGATGGGGCCCCGGCGTATGGCTACACCTTC. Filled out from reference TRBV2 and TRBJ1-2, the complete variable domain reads EPEVTQTPSHQVTQMGQEVILRCVPISNHLYFYWYRQILGQKVEFLVSFYNNEISEKSEIFDDQFSVERPDGSNFTLKIRSTKLEDSAMYFCASTDGAPAYGYTFGSGTRLTVV.

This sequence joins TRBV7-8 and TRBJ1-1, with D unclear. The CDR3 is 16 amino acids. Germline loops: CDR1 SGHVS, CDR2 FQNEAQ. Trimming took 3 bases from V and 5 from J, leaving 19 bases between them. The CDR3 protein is CASSFGLGHKSTEAFF. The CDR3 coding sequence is TGTGCCAGCAGCTTTGGTCTTGGGCACAAGTCGACTGAAGCTTTCTTT.